This TCR beta chain was captured by sequencing in a study of beta chain features in type 1 diabetes. In the study overall: Age, gender and cell yields were similar between patients and healthy donors.

Central memory, naive, regulatory and stem cell-like memory CD4+ cells were sorted by CD45RO/CCR7/CD25/CD127/CD95/CD27. Investigators reverse transcribed all isolated RNA, so they sequenced expressed TCRB transcripts. The assay was immunoSEQ multiplex PCR, and TCRdb's table has in-frame clones only and misses some. The sample has about 340,000 clones, 7% to 9% seen once; the top ten hold approximately 0.44%. There are 18 residues in the CDR3. Trimming at V came to 2 bases and at J to 3 bases, leaving 15 bases not matched to a gene. This clonotype was sampled from a woman aged 18 to 35 in good health. The sequenced sample was central memory CD4+ T cells from blood. V gene TRBV23-1 combines with J gene TRBJ1-2, with 7 bases that match TRBD1. TRBV23-1 is known as an ORF, though its function is uncertain. Here the CDR3 reads CASSQTDRHRGKDYGYTF. The DNA of the CDR3 is TGCGCCAGCAGTCAAACGGATCGGCACAGGGGAAAGGACTATGGCTACACCTTC.